This T cell receptor (beta chain) was observed in a study of T-cell memory formation after mild COVID-19. General study findings and limits: Nothing showed for sure that second-wave clones peaking on day 37 were SARS-CoV-2 specific.

Germline V gene sequence: CDR1 SEHNR, CDR2 FQNEAQ (reference sequence). CDR3 length: 18 amino acids. V lost 2 bases and J lost 7; bases outside the gene matches: 15. The authors produced TCR alpha and TCR beta cDNA libraries with sample barcodes and UMIs by 5'RACE using constant-segment primers. A single record per CDR3 protein comes from TCRdb applying MiXCR to the 5' RACE reads. The sample lists under 650,000 distinct CDR3 sequences, approximately 19% seen once, with around 12% in the top ten. This clonotype was picked up many times. The antigen remains undetermined. Sequenced material: PBMCs or a T cell subset sorted from them (not recorded which). This rearrangement joins TRBV7-9 to TRBJ2-2; 8 bases map to TRBD1. This TCR came from an adult woman who had mild COVID-19 (a few samples of this study predate the infection). Cell type and time point are not known. The CDR3 bases are TGTGCCAGCAGCTTACCCGCGCCCAGGACAGGGAGTATCGGGGAGCTGTTTTTT. Its translation is CASSLPAPRTGSIGELFF.